What follows describes a single TCR beta chain. These data come from a study of blood T cell repertoires in COVID-19. Germline lookup yields CDR1 KGHDR and CDR2 SFDVKD. This CDR3 is built from 14 residues. V lost 3 bases and J lost 5, with 13 bases in between. In the authors' methods: Nucleated cell counts were estimated from reference gene primer amplification. Using immunoSEQ multiplex PCR, the repertoire was profiled, and TCRdb retains in-frame clones only, with some absent. Clone size and the V and J calls come from that table; the DNA yielded D and trimming. The sample carries about 140,000 clones, roughly 88% recorded once.

The V call is TRBV24-1, the J call TRBJ2-7; the D gene is possibly TRBD1 (5 bases). The sample was peripheral blood. This receptor was identified in a human donor in a cohort sampled during active COVID-19. The CDR3 DNA follows: TGTGCCACCAGTGATCGTAAGGGGCCCAACGAGCAGTACTTC. Translation gives CATSDRKGPNEQYF.